This T cell receptor (beta chain) was sequenced during a study of cytomegalovirus exposure and HLA in healthy donors. Study-wide context: In terms of ancestry, the Caucasian-associated cluster contained around 79% of the approximately 400 genotyped donors.

For this clone: The target antigen is unknown.

General observations from the study: Cytomegalovirus-associated status was assigned to about 180 TCR beta chains. Compared with the roughly 700-donor mean, an Asian-associated ancestry cluster reportedly had fewer N-insertions, according to a later analysis.

Researchers ran the PCR with 60 Vbeta and 13 Jbeta primers. Libraries were prepared by immunoSEQ multiplex PCR; TCRdb keeps only in-frame clonotypes and omits some of them. The top ten clones hold 6.5% to 8.5% of a sample with 110,000 or so clones, 76% of them seen once. From germline, CDR1 is SGHRS and CDR2 YFSETQ. The CDR3 runs to 15 residues. V was trimmed by 2 bases and J by 0 bases, leaving 6 bases between them. This clonotype was obtained from a woman in her 50s in good health and CMV-seropositive. Input material: PBMCs. J is TRBJ2-6 and V is TRBV5-1, with a tentative D call TRBD2 (5 bases). CDR3 sequence (DNA): TGCGCCAGCAGCTTTGAGGGCTCTGGGGCCAACGTCCTGACTTTC. This codes for CASSFEGSGANVLTF.